The 14 T cell receptor beta chains listed next were all sequenced from one sample in a study of beta chain features in type 1 diabetes. Study conclusions and caveats: For Type 1 diabetes patients, all four CD4+ subsets carried TCRB CDR3s that were moderately but significantly shorter.

Isolated RNA was reverse transcribed in full, so expressed TCRB transcripts were sequenced. Data came from immunoSEQ multiplex PCR; TCRdb stores just in-frame clones and leaves some out. This table has roughly 260,000 clones, roughly a tenth appearing once. The antigens for these receptors are not known. The sequencing input was naive CD4+ T cells from blood. All receptors come from a young man with type 1 diabetes.

The J gene is TRBJ2-6, the V gene TRBV18; 10 bases agree with TRBD1. The germline CDR1 and CDR2 sequences are KGHSH and LQKENI. The CDR3 runs to 18 residues. The junction had 6 bases not matched to a gene; V was cut back by 0 bases and J by 4 bases. Here the CDR3 reads CASSPPGQGTGGANVLTF. In DNA, the CDR3 is TGTGCCAGCTCACCACCGGGACAGGGGACAGGAGGGGCCAACGTCCTGACTTTC.

The chain links TRBV14 to TRBJ2-3; D is uncertain. The CDR3 covers 12 residues. Trimming took off 5 bases at V and 3 bases at J, with 6 bases between the two ends. The germline gives CDR1 SGHDN, CDR2 FVKESK. CDR3 protein: CASSSYTDTQYF. The CDR3 DNA sequence: TGTGCCAGCAGCTCTTATACAGATACGCAGTATTTT. Complete variable domain (other parts from reference TRBV14 and TRBJ2-3): EAGVTQFPSHSVIEKGQTVTLRCDPISGHDNLYWYRRVMGKEIKFLLHFVKESKQDESGMPNNRFLAERTGGTYSTLKVQPAELEDSGVYFCASSSYTDTQYFGPGTRLTVL.

The CDR3 protein is CASSSSLRNTDTQYF. The CDR3 DNA is TGTGCCAGCAGCTCCTCTTTGCGGAACACAGATACGCAGTATTTT. J is TRBJ2-3 and V is TRBV5-4, with D unresolved. The CDR3 loop spans 15 amino acids. The germline V and J ends were trimmed by 3 bases and 2 bases, with 13 bases remaining between them. CDR1 and CDR2 (germline): SGHNT, YYREEE (reference sequence). The whole variable domain, filled in from reference TRBV5-4 and TRBJ2-3, reads ETGVTQSPTHLIKTRGQQVTLRCSSQSGHNTVSWYQQALGQGPQFIFQYYREEENGRGNFPPRFSGLQFPNYSSELNVNALELDDSALYLCASSSSLRNTDTQYFGPGTRLTVL.

The chain employs TRBV9 and TRBJ1-5; the match to TRBD1 covers 9 bases. Germline CDR1 reads SGDLS; CDR2 reads YYNGEE. Trimming at V came to 10 bases and at J to 2 bases, leaving 13 bases not matched to a gene. The CDR3 is made up of 16 amino acids. In DNA form, the CDR3 reads TGTGCCCCCCAGGACAGGGGTGGGTTGGGCAATCAGCCCCAGCATTTT. Its protein is CAPQDRGGLGNQPQHF.

This clone was detected only a few times. The chain carries TRBV19 and TRBJ1-1, with TRBD1 as a possible D gene (5 bases). The germline V gene encodes CDR1 LNHDA and CDR2 SQIVND (reference sequence). V shed 5 bases and J shed 2 bases, with 15 bases lying between them. This CDR3 is 15 amino acids long. The chain's CDR3 is CASSPRGWSNTEAFF. Here the CDR3 DNA reads TGTGCCAGTAGTCCCCGGGGGTGGAGCAACACTGAAGCTTTCTTT.

This clone was seen a few times. The chain links TRBV5-5 to TRBJ2-1, with D possibly being TRBD1 (5 bases). The CDR3 length is 15 residues. Germline V gene lookup returns CDR1 SGHKS and CDR2 YYEKEE (reference sequence). The germline V and J ends were trimmed by 1 base and 2 bases, with 10 bases remaining between them. CDR3 loop: CASSLTGTTYNEQFF. In DNA form, the CDR3 reads TGTGCCAGCAGCTTGACAGGTACTACCTACAATGAGCAGTTCTTC.

On this clone: This sample also contains other DNA sequences that code for the same CDR3. J is TRBJ1-5 and V is TRBV18, with D perhaps TRBD1 (5 bases). Germline V CDR1 and CDR2: KGHSH, LQKENI. V was cut by 3 bases and J by 7 bases, with 10 bases left in between. The CDR3 extends over 13 amino acids. The CDR3 sequence is CASSPRGDQPQHF. The CDR3 DNA reads TGTGCCAGCTCACCTCGGGGGGACCAGCCCCAGCATTTT.

The rearrangement uses TRBV20-1 and TRBJ2-5; D is perhaps TRBD2 (5 bases). CDR1 is DFQATT and CDR2 is SNEGSKA in the germline V gene (reference sequence). The CDR3 runs to 11 residues. Trimming removed 4 bases at V and 5 bases at J, with 8 bases between. Here the CDR3 DNA reads TGCAGTGCTACGGGGTGGGAGACCCAGTACTTC. Amino acids: CSATGWETQYF.

This clone showed up just a few times. The chain recombines TRBV7-2 with TRBJ2-7; D possibly corresponds to TRBD1 (6 bases). CDR1 and CDR2 (germline): SGHTA, FQGNSA. The V gene lost 3 bases and the J gene lost 3 bases, with 9 bases spanning the gap. The CDR3 is 13 residues long. The CDR3 spells CASSFGQHYEQYF. In DNA, the CDR3 is TGTGCCAGCAGCTTCGGACAGCACTACGAGCAGTACTTC.

Worth noting for this clone: The germline gene is not matched at one end of the junction; a read error may be the cause. V gene TRBV30 combines with J gene TRBJ1-1; 10 bases match TRBD1. Germline V gene sequence: CDR1 GTSNPN, CDR2 SVGIG (reference sequence). The CDR3 is made up of 11 amino acids. CDR3 DNA sequence: TGTGCCTGGAGTCCCATGGGGACAGGGGTTTTT. Amino acid sequence: CAWSPMGTGVF. The full variable domain, its missing parts supplied by reference TRBV30 and TRBJ1-1, is SQTIHQWPATLVQPVGSPLSLECTVEGTSNPNLYWYRQAAGRGLQLLFYSVGIGQISSEVPQNLSASRPQDRQFILSSKKLLLSDSGFYLCAWSPMGTGVFGQGTRLTVV.

The sample holds a few counts of this clone. The V and J genes are TRBV13 and TRBJ1-1; no clear D. CDR3 length: 11 residues. The germline V and J ends were trimmed by 5 bases and 7 bases, with 8 bases remaining between them. Looked up from germline, CDR1 is PRHDT and CDR2 is FYEKMQ (reference sequence). CDR3 amino acids: CASSLHGEAFF. The DNA for the CDR3 is TGTGCCAGCAGCCTCCACGGTGAAGCTTTCTTT.

As to this clone: Within the sample, other DNA sequences also encode this same CDR3. The rearrangement joins TRBV20-1 to TRBJ2-5; D remains ambiguous. The CDR3 consists of 10 residues. V shed 2 bases and J shed 5 bases, with 3 bases lying between them. Per the germline V gene, CDR1 is DFQATT and CDR2 is SNEGSKA (reference sequence). The CDR3 coding sequence is TGCAGTGCTAGACGTGAGACCCAGTACTTC. It specifies CSARRETQYF.

The chain has TRBV7-6 and TRBJ2-1, with TRBD2 matching 11 bases. V was pared by 1 base and J by 10 bases, with 6 bases of the junction left unmatched. The germline gives CDR1 SGHVS, CDR2 FNYEAQ. The CDR3 runs to 15 residues. The CDR3 coding sequence is TGTGCCAGCAGCTTAGAGGCTAGCGGGGGGCGGGAGCAGTTCTTC. It is translated as CASSLEASGGREQFF.

This clone has just a few counts. V is TRBV9 and J is TRBJ2-5; D is ambiguous. The ends were cut back, 0 bases at V and 3 bases at J, with 6 bases in the middle. Germline loops: CDR1 SGDLS, CDR2 YYNGEE. This CDR3 contains 13 residues. The CDR3 reads CASSVGPEETQYF. CDR3 nucleotide sequence: TGTGCCAGCAGCGTAGGTCCTGAAGAGACCCAGTACTTC.